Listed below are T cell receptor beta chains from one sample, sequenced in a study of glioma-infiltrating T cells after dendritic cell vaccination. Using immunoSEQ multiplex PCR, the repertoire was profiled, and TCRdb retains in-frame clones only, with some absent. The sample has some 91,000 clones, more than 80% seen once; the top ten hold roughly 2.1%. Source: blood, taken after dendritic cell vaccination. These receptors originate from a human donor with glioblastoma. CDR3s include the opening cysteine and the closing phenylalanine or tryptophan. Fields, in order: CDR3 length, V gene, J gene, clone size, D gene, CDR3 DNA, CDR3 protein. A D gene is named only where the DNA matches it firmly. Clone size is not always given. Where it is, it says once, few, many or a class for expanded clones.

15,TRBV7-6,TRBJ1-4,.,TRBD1,TGTGCCAGCAGTATAGGACAGGGCAAAAATGAAAAACTGTTTTTT,CASSIGQGKNEKLFF
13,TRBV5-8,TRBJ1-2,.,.,TGTGCCAGCGCGAGACAGGAGAACTATGGCTACACCTTC,CASARQENYGYTF
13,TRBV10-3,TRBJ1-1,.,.,TGTGCCGGGACGCGGGAACGGTCGACTGAAGCTTTCTTT,CAGTRERSTEAFF
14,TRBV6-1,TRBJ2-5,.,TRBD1,TGTGCCAGCAGTGATGTCAGGGGACAGGAGACCCAGTACTTC,CASSDVRGQETQYF
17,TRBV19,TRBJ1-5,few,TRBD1,TGTGCCACCAAACGACAGGGCTCGGCAACGGGCAATCAGCCCCAGCATTTT,CATKRQGSATGNQPQHF
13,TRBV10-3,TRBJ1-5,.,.,TGTGCCATCAGTGACGGGGTCAATCAGCCCCAGCATTTT,CAISDGVNQPQHF
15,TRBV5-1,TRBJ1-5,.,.,TGCGCCAGCAGCTTGGTTACGGGAGCGGATCAGCCCCAGCATTTT,CASSLVTGADQPQHF
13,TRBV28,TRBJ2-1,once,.,TGTGCCAGTTTCTCTCAGGGCCGCAATGAGCAGTTCTTC,CASFSQGRNEQFF
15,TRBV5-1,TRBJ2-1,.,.,TGCGCCAGCAGCCGGGAGGGGGCGCCGGGTAATGAGCAGTTCTTC,CASSREGAPGNEQFF
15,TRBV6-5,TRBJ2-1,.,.,TGTGCCAGCAGTTCAGGTGGGGGGGGCGAAATGGAGCAGTTCTTC,CASSSGGGGEMEQFF
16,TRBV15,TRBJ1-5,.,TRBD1,TGTGCCACCAGCAGAGATGTGACAGGGTACAATCAGCCCCAGCATTTT,CATSRDVTGYNQPQHF
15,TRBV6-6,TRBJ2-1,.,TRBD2,TGTGCCAGCACCCCCCTAGCGGGAGGGCTCAATGAGCAGTTCTTC,CASTPLAGGLNEQFF
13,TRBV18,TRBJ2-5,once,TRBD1,TGTGCCAGCTCACCGGGACAGCAAGAGACCCAGTACTTC,CASSPGQQETQYF
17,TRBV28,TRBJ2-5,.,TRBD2,TGTGCCAGCAGTTTAGGGGGACTAGCGGGAGGCCAAGAGACCCAGTACTTC,CASSLGGLAGGQETQYF
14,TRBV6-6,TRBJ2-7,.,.,TGTGCCAGCAGAATCCGGGACTCAAACTACGAGCAGTACTTC,CASRIRDSNYEQYF
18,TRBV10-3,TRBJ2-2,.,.,TGTGCCATCAGTGAGTCAGAGGGTCGACTAGTAAGTGCCGGGGAGCTGTTTTTT,CAISESEGRLVSAGELFF
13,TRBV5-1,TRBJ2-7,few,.,TGCGCCAGCAGTCTCGAGGGAGCCTACGAGCAGTACTTC,CASSLEGAYEQYF
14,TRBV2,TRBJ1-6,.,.,TGTGCCAGCCAAGACAGCACCTATAATTCACCCCTCCACTTT,CASQDSTYNSPLHF
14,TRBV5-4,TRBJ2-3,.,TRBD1,TGTGCCAGCAGCCTCTCGGGACAGACAGATACGCAGTATTTT,CASSLSGQTDTQYF
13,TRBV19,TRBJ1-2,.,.,TGTGCCAGTAGTTCCCAGGGTAACTATGGCTACACCTTC,CASSSQGNYGYTF
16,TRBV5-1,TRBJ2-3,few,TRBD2,TGCGCCAGCACTCTGGGAGCGGGAGGCCCCACAGATACGCAGTATTTT,CASTLGAGGPTDTQYF
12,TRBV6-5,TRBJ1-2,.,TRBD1,TGTGCCAGCAGGGGGACAGGGGATGGCTACACCTTC,CASRGTGDGYTF
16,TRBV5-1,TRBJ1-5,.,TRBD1,TGCGCCAGCAGCTTGGAACCCGGGACAGGGGGTCAGCCCCAGCATTTT,CASSLEPGTGGQPQHF
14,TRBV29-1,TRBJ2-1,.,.,TGCAGCGTCAACAGGGACCTACTAATCAATGAGCAGTTCTTC,CSVNRDLLINEQFF
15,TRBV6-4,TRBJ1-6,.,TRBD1,TGTGCCAGCAGTACCCAGGGACAGGGAAGAACACCCCTCCACTTT,CASSTQGQGRTPLHF
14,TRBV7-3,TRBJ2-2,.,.,TGTGCCAGCGCACCGGGACAGAACACCGGGGAGCTGTTTTTT,CASAPGQNTGELFF
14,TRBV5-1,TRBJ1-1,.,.,TGCGCCAGCAGACTGGACAGTTTGAACACTGAAGCTTTCTTT,CASRLDSLNTEAFF
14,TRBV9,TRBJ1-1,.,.,TGTGCCAGCAGCCCCGACAGGATGAACACTGAAGCTTTCTTT,CASSPDRMNTEAFF
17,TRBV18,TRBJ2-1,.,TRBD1,TGTGCCAGCTCATCACTAATCCTGGGACAGGGACCAGGGGAGCAGTTCTTC,CASSSLILGQGPGEQFF
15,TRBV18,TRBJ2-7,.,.,TGTGCCAGCTCACCTACCGCGGCGGTGGCAAACGAGCAGTACTTC,CASSPTAAVANEQYF
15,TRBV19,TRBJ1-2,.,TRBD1,TGTGCCAGTACCATCGGGGACAGGGGAGGCTATGGCTACACCTTC,CASTIGDRGGYGYTF
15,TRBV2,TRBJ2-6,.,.,TGTGCCAGCAGTGAGCGGGGAGGTGGGGCCAACGTCCTGACTTTC,CASSERGGGANVLTF
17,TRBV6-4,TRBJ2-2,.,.,TGTGCCAGCATTCGGGGGATCACAGGAGCGAACACCGGGGAGCTGTTTTTT,CASIRGITGANTGELFF
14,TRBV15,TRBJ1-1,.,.,TGTGCCACCAGCAGAGATCCTGCGGGATATGAAGCTTTCTTT,CATSRDPAGYEAFF